The TCR beta chain described here comes from a study of blood T cell repertoires in COVID-19. The repertoire was sequenced with immunoSEQ multiplex PCR; TCRdb's copy has only in-frame clones and lacks some. The sample lists around 210,000 clones, 65% to 90% occurring once. Seattle's enrolled individuals joined amid active infection and were then monitored longitudinally. Germline CDR1 KGHSH, CDR2 LQKENI. V gave up 4 bases and J gave up 2 bases; unmatched junction bases: 6. CDR3 length: 15 amino acids. Sequencing was done on a sample of peripheral blood. The TCR sequence derives from a man aged 45-65 years with COVID-19, enrolled during active disease. V usage is TRBV18 and J usage is TRBJ2-3, with TRBD1 matching over 7 bases. The CDR3 spells CASSRRGGVTDTQYF. The CDR3 nucleotides read TGTGCCAGCTCACGACGAGGGGGCGTCACAGATACGCAGTATTTT.